This T cell receptor (beta chain) was profiled in a study of vaccination effects on CD4 cells after COVID-19. Across the study: Participants were given two doses of BNT162b2 or mRNA-1273 vaccine. Findings and caveats of the study: After vaccination, at late timepoints, clones induced by infection and by vaccine contracted markedly.

Only in-frame clones appear in the TCRdb table, and some are missing; sequencing was by immunoSEQ multiplex PCR. The sample includes over 50,000 clones, roughly 76% of them seen just once. Germline V gene lookup returns CDR1 SGDLS and CDR2 YYNGEE. CDR3 length: 11 amino acids. V lost 7 bases, J lost 6 bases, and 1 base stayed unmatched. With respect to this clone: Its matching antigen is unknown.

Sequencing in the ViraFEST assay came after antigen-specific CD4+ T cells had been expanded with viral peptide pools, which were used to stimulate PBMC. Culture lasted roughly eleven days before CD4+ T cell isolation. Nucleocapsid antibodies stayed negative before and after vaccination, showing no earlier SARS-CoV-2 infection. Two million PBMC were placed in each well, which was supplemented with 8.5 to 10 IU/ml IL-2 and around 10 ug/ml peptides. The source material was CD4+ T cells from PBMCs cultured with HCoV-229E spike peptides, sampled before COVID-19 vaccination. This TCR was recovered from a human donor who received a COVID-19 vaccine. The chain employs TRBV9 and TRBJ2-1; TRBD1 agrees at 7 bases. In DNA, the CDR3 is TGTGCCAGCGGGGACAGCAATGAGCAGTTCTTC. Amino acids: CASGDSNEQFF.